This TCR beta chain emerged from a study of T cells in Graves' hyperthyroidism and ophthalmopathy. Amplified TCR beta CDR3 regions derived from RNA transcripts. The TCR CDR3 first-round RT-PCR relied on the HTBI primer set. TCRdb redid the calling of the multiplex PCR reads with MiXCR, one entry per CDR3 protein. Among under 700,000 distinct CDR3 sequences listed, over 15% were seen once. In its sample, this clonotype was seen many times. Germline V gene sequence: CDR1 KGHSH, CDR2 LQKENI. V lost 3 bases to trimming and J lost 2 bases; unmatched junction nucleotides: 7. The CDR3 has 16 residues. The chain carries TRBV18 and TRBJ2-3; 8 nucleotides align to TRBD2. The TCR sequence derives from a woman aged 18-29 years with Graves' hyperthyroidism. The specimen was blood. The CDR3 nucleotides are TGTGCCAGCTCACCGTCTTTGCGGGAGGCCACAGATACGCAGTATTTT. Amino acids: CASSPSLREATDTQYF.